This TCR beta chain is drawn from a study of blood T cell repertoires in COVID-19. On the study more broadly: Sites in the United States, Italy and Spain provided acute and convalescent COVID-19 samples.

Some clones are missing from TCRdb's copy, which holds only in-frame ones; the method was immunoSEQ multiplex PCR. The sample has 150,000 to 200,000 clones; roughly nine tenths are singletons. The CDR3 has 13 amino acids. V lost 6 bases and J 7 bases, leaving 13 bases between the germline ends. The TCR sequence derives from a woman in her 40s with acute COVID-19. Sample: PBMCs or T cells enriched from blood (not recorded which). The V gene is TRBV12-3 or TRBV12-4, the J gene TRBJ2-1, with D tentatively TRBD1 (6 bases). As DNA, the CDR3 is TGTGCCAGCAGACTGACAGGTCAGAATGAGCAGTTCTTC. The encoded protein is CASRLTGQNEQFF.